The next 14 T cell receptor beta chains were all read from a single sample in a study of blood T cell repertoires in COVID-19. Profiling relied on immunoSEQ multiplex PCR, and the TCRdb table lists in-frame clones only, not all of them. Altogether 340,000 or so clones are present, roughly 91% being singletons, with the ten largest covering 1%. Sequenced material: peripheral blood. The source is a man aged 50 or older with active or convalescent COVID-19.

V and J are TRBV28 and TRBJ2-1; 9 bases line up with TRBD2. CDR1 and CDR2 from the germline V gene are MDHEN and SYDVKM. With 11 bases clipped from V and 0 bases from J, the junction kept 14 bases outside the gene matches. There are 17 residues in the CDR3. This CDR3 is CAPSFAGGRGSYNEQFF. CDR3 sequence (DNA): TGTGCCCCCAGTTTCGCGGGGGGGCGGGGCTCCTACAATGAGCAGTTCTTC.

CDR3 protein: CASSSPNNEQFF. The CDR3 DNA reads as TGTGCCAGCAGCTCCCCTAACAATGAGCAGTTCTTC. V gene TRBV7-2 combines with J gene TRBJ2-1; D is uncertain. The CDR3 loop spans 12 amino acids. The V and J ends lost 4 bases and 5 bases respectively, with 6 bases between them. CDR1 SGHTA and CDR2 FQGNSA come from the germline V gene.

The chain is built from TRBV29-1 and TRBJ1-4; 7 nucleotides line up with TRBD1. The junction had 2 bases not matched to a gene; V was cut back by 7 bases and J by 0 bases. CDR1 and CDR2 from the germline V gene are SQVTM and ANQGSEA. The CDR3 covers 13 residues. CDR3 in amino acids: CSGQGATNEKLFF. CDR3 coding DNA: TGCAGCGGGCAGGGGGCAACTAATGAAAAACTGTTTTTT.

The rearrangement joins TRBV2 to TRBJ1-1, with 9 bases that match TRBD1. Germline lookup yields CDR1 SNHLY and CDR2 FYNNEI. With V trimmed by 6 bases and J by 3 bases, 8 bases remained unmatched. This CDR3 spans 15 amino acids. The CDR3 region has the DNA TGTGCCAGCAGGGGTACAGGGGGCATGGACACTGAAGCTTTCTTT. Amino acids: CASRGTGGMDTEAFF.

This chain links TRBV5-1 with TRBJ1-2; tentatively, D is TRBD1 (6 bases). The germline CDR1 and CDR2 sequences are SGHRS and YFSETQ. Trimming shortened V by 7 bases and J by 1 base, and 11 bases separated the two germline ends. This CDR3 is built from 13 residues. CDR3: CASGGGSNYGYTF. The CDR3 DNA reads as TGCGCCAGCGGGGGCGGGAGTAACTATGGCTACACCTTC. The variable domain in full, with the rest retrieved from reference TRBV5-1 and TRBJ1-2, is KAGVTQTPRYLIKTRGQQVTLSCSPISGHRSVSWYQQTPGQGLQFLFEYFSETQRNKGNFPGRFSGRQFSNSRSEMNVSTLELGDSALYLCASGGGSNYGYTFGSGTRLTVV.

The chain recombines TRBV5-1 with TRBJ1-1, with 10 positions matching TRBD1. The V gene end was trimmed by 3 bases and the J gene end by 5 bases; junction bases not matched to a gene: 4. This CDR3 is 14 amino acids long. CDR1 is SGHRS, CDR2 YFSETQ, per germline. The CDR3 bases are TGCGCCAGCAGCTCGACAGGGGGCAGGACTGAAGCTTTCTTT. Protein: CASSSTGGRTEAFF.

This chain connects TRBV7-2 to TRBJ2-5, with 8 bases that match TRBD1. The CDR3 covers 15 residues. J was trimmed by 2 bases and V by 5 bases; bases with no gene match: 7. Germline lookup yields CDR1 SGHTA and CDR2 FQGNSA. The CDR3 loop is CASSVQGAGQETQYF. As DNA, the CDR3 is TGTGCCAGCAGCGTCCAGGGGGCCGGTCAAGAGACCCAGTACTTC.

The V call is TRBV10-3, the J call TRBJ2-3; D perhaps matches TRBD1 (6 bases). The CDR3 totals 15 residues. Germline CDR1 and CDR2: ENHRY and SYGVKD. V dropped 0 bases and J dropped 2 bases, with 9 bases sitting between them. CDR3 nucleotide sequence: TGTGCCATCAGTGAGTCGACAGGCTTCACAGATACGCAGTATTTT. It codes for CAISESTGFTDTQYF.

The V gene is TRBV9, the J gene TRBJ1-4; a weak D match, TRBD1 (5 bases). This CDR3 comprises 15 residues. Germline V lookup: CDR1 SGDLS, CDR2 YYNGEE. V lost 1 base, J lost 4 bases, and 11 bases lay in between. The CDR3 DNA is TGTGCCAGCAGCGTATCGGACACAAATAATGAAAAACTGTTTTTT. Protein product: CASSVSDTNNEKLFF.

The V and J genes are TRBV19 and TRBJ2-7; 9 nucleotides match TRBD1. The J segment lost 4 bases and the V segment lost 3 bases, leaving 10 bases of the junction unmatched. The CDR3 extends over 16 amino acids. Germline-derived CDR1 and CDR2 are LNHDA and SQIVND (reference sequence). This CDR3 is CASSMGAGQGAYEQYF. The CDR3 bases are TGTGCCAGTAGTATGGGGGCGGGACAGGGAGCTTACGAGCAGTACTTC.

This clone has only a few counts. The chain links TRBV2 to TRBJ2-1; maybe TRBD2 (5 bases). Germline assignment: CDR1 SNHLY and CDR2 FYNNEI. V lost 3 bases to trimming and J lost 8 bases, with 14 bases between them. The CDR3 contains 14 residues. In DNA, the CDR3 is TGTGCCAGCAGTGATGTCGCGGGTTTACATGAGCAGTTCTTC. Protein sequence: CASSDVAGLHEQFF.

The CDR3 nucleotides are TGTGCCAGCAGTACGACAGGGGGTAACACTGAAGCTTTCTTT. It specifies CASSTTGGNTEAFF. The chain employs TRBV6-5 and TRBJ1-1; 9 nucleotides match TRBD1. The trim removed 5 bases at V and 2 bases at J, leaving 3 bases unmatched. The CDR3 covers 14 residues. Germline V gives CDR1 MNHEY, CDR2 SVGAGI.

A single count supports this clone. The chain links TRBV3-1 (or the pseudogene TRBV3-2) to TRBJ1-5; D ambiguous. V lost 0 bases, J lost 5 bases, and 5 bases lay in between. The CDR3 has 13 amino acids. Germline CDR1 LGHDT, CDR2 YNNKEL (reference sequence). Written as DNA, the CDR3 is TGTGCCAGCAGCCAAGAGATAGATCAGCCCCAGCATTTT. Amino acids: CASSQEIDQPQHF.

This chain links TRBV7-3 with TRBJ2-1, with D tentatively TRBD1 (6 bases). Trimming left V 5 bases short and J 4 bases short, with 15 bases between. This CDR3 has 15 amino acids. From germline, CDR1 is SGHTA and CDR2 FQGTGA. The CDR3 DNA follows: TGTGCCAGCAGCCCGAGAAGGACAGATTACAATGAGCAGTTCTTC. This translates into CASSPRRTDYNEQFF.